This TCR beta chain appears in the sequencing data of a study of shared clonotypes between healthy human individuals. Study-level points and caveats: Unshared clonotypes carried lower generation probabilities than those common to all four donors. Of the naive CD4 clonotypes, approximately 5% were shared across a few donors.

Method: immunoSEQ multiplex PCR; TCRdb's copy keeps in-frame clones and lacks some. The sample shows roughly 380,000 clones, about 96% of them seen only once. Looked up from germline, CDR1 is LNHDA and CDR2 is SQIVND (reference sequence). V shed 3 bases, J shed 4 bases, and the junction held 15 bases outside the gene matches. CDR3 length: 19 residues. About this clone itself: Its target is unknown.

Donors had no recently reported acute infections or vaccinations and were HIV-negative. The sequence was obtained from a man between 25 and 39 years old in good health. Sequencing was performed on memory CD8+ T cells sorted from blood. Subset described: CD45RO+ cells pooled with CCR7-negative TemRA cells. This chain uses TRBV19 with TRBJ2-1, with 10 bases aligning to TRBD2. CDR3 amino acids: CASSIWGASGRIFYNEQFF. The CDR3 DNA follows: TGTGCCAGTAGTATCTGGGGGGCTAGCGGGAGAATATTTTACAATGAGCAGTTCTTC.